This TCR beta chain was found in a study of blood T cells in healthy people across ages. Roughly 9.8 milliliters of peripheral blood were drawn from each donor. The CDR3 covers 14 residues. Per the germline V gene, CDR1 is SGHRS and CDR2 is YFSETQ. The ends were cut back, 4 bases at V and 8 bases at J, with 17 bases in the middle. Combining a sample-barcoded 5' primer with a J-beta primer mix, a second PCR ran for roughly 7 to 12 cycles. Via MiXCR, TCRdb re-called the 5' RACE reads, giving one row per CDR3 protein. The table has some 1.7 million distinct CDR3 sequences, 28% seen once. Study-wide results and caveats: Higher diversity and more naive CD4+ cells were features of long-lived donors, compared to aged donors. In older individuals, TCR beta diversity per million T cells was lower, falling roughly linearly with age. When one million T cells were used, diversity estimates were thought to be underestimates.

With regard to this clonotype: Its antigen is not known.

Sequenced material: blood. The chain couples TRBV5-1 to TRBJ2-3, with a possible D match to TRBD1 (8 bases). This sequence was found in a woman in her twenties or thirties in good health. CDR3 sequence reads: CASSAGQGGVTQYF. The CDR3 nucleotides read TGCGCCAGCAGCGCAGGACAGGGAGGGGTTACGCAGTATTTT.